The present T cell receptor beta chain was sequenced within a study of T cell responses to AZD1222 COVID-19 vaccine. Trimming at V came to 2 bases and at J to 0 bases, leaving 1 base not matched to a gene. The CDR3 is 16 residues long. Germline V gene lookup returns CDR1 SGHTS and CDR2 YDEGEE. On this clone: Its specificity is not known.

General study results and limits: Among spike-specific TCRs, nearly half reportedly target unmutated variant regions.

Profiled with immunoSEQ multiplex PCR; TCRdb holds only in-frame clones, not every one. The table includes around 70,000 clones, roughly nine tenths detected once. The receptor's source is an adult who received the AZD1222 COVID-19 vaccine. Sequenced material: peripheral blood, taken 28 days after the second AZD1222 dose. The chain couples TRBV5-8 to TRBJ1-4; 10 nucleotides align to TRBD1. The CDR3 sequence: CASSFGQGATNEKLFF. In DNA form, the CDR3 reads TGTGCCAGCAGCTTCGGACAGGGGGCAACTAATGAAAAACTGTTTTTT. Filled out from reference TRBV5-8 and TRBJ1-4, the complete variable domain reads EAGVTQSPTHLIKTRGQQATLRCSPISGHTSVYWYQQALGLGLQFLLWYDEGEERNRGNFPPRFSGRQFPNYSSELNVNALELEDSALYLCASSFGQGATNEKLFFGSGTQLSVL.